A selection of T cell receptor beta chains follows, all from one sample in a study of blood T cell repertoires in COVID-19. TCRdb's copy holds only in-frame clones and misses some; the assay was immunoSEQ multiplex PCR. The data contain around 160,000 clones, roughly 80% of them singletons. Sequenced input: peripheral blood. The receptors shown here come from a woman aged 80 or over with acute or convalescent COVID-19. CDR3s include the opening cysteine and the closing phenylalanine or tryptophan. A D gene is named only where the DNA matches it firmly. The size field is filled for only some rows; it gives once, few, many or a size class.

- | - | TRBJ2-1 | TRBV4-1 | TGCGCCTGCAGCCAACTCCTCTACGGGAGGGGGCACAATGAGCAGTTCTTC | CACSQLLYGRGHNEQFF
- | few | TRBJ2-2 | TRBV4-1 | TGCGCCAGCAGACATCCTTTTGGAACCCGGACTCTTTCCGGGGAGCTGTTTTTT | CASRHPFGTRTLSGELFF
TRBD2 | - | TRBJ2-7 | TRBV28 | TGTGCCAGCAGTGCCCCGGGGCTAGCGGCCGCCTTTTCCTACGAGCAGTACTTC | CASSAPGLAAAFSYEQYF
TRBD1 | few | TRBJ1-2 | TRBV9 | TGTGCCAGCAGCGGGACAGGCCGACCCTATAGCTACACCTTC | CASSGTGRPYSYTF
TRBD1 | - | TRBJ1-3 | TRBV6-1 | TGTGCCAGCAGTGCCGGACAGGGAGTGGTGGGAAACACCATATATTTT | CASSAGQGVVGNTIYF
- | - | TRBJ2-3 | TRBV10-3 | TGTGCCATCAGTGAGTCGACTAGTAGCGCAGATACGCAGTATTTT | CAISESTSSADTQYF
TRBD2 | - | TRBJ2-1 | TRBV30 | TGTGCGGCGGAGTGGGAGGGCCACAGCTCCTACAATGAGCAGTTCTTC | CAAEWEGHSSYNEQFF
- | - | TRBJ1-2 | TRBV5-1 | TGCGCCAGCAGCTTGGCAAAACGAATCTCAGGTTCTAACTATGGCTACACCTTC | CASSLAKRISGSNYGYTF
TRBD2 | - | TRBJ2-1 | TRBV7-6 | TGTGCCAGCAGCAATTGGGAAGCGGGGAGACCGGATGAGCAGTTCTTC | CASSNWEAGRPDEQFF
TRBD1 | few | TRBJ1-6 | TRBV28 | TGTGCCAGCAGTTTAAGGGACAGCTATTCACCCCTCCACTTT | CASSLRDSYSPLHF
- | - | TRBJ2-1 | TRBV19 | TGTGCCAGTAGTTTCGGGGACAATGAGCAGTTCTTC | CASSFGDNEQFF
TRBD1 | - | TRBJ2-7 | TRBV6-4 | TGTGCCAGCAGTGCCCCCCTGACAGGGTCGGGCGAGCAGTACTTC | CASSAPLTGSGEQYF
TRBD1 | - | TRBJ2-7 | TRBV30 | TGTGCCTGGAGTTATACAGGGGGCTCCTACGAGCAGTACTTC | CAWSYTGGSYEQYF
TRBD1 | - | TRBJ2-3 | TRBV28 | TGTGCCAGCATCCGACAGGGGATGACGCCTAATACGCAGTATTTT | CASIRQGMTPNTQYF
- | - | TRBJ1-4 | TRBV3-1/TRBV3-2 | TGTGCCAGCAGCCAAGGACTAAACGAACTGTTTTTT | CASSQGLNELFF
- | once | TRBJ1-1 | TRBV7-9 | TGTGCCAGCAGCTTACTAGGTGACACTGAAGCTTTCTTT | CASSLLGDTEAFF
- | few | TRBJ1-4 | TRBV12-3/TRBV12-4 | TGTGCCAGCGCGGACGGGGGAGAAAAACTGTTTTTT | CASADGGEKLFF
- | once | TRBJ1-1 | TRBV6-5 | TGTGCCAGCAGAGGGGGTTTCACTGAAGCTTTCTTT | CASRGGFTEAFF
- | - | TRBJ1-3 | TRBV12-2 | TGTGCAAGTCGCTTAGACTCCGATCCCCCGGGAAACACCATATATTTT | CASRLDSDPPGNTIYF
- | - | TRBJ1-2 | TRBV5-6 | TGTGCCAGCAGCTTCAGACAGGAGTCTGGCTACACCTTC | CASSFRQESGYTF
TRBD1 | - | TRBJ2-7 | TRBV10-1 | TGCGCCAGCAGTGAGTCGCAGGACAGGACTCGGCAGTACTTC | CASSESQDRTRQYF
TRBD1 | - | TRBJ2-5 | TRBV28 | TGTGCCAGCAGCCCCTCAAGAGGGGACAGCTTGGATTGGGAGACCCAGTACTTC | CASSPSRGDSLDWETQYF
TRBD1 | - | TRBJ1-4 | TRBV7-8 | TGTGCCAGCAGCTGGACAGGACTTAATGAAAAACTGTTTTTT | CASSWTGLNEKLFF
TRBD1 | - | TRBJ1-1 | TRBV4-1 | TGCGCCAGCAGCCAAAACAGGGGGCGGGGCACTGAAGCTTTCTTT | CASSQNRGRGTEAFF
- | - | TRBJ1-2 | TRBV30 | TGTGCCTGGAGTGTAGGGGGAAATGGCTACACCTTC | CAWSVGGNGYTF
TRBD1 | few | TRBJ1-3 | TRBV7-2 | TGTGCCAGCAGCTTCGGACAGGGTAACACCATATATTTT | CASSFGQGNTIYF
- | - | TRBJ1-5 | TRBV5-1 | TGCGCCAGCAGCTTGACGGGAGACAAGAGCCAGCCCCAGCATTTT | CASSLTGDKSQPQHF
TRBD2 | - | TRBJ2-1 | TRBV7-2 | TGTGCCAGCAGCTTATCCGGGACTAGCGGGGGAGTGAATGAGCAGTTCTTC | CASSLSGTSGGVNEQFF
TRBD2 | - | TRBJ2-7 | TRBV2 | TGTGCCAGCAGCTCCGGGACTAGCGGCTCCTACGAGCAGTACTTC | CASSSGTSGSYEQYF
- | - | TRBJ1-5 | TRBV28 | TGTGCCAGCAGTTTAACAGGGAGAGTACGACAGCCCCAGCATTTT | CASSLTGRVRQPQHF
- | - | TRBJ1-1 | TRBV28 | TGTGCCAGCAGTTTCGCCGGGAACACTGAAGCTTTCTTT | CASSFAGNTEAFF
TRBD2 | - | TRBJ2-5 | TRBV28 | TGTGCCAGCAGAAATCCGGGGGGCCAAGAGACCCAGTACTTC | CASRNPGGQETQYF
- | once | TRBJ1-2 | TRBV29-1 | TGCAGCGCCGCAGGGCTAGGTGGCTACACCTTC | CSAAGLGGYTF
- | - | TRBJ2-7 | TRBV18 | TGTGCCAGCTCACCACTCTTAGCAGACGAGCAGTACTTC | CASSPLLADEQYF
TRBD1 | - | TRBJ1-2 | TRBV30 | TGTGCCTGGAGTGACACCGGACAGGGGGCGCGGGGCTACACCTTC | CAWSDTGQGARGYTF
- | - | TRBJ2-2 | TRBV28 | TGTGCCAGCAGGGGAACTACCCGGGAGCTGTTTTTT | CASRGTTRELFF
TRBD1 | - | TRBJ2-2 | TRBV19 | TGTGCCAGTAGTATGACAGGGGTCCCCGGGGAGCTGTTTTTT | CASSMTGVPGELFF
TRBD1 | once | TRBJ1-2 | TRBV14 | TGTGCCAGCAGCCAAGATGGGGCAGGGGGCCGTGTGAATGGCTACACCTTC | CASSQDGAGGRVNGYTF
- | few | TRBJ2-1 | TRBV13 | TGTGCCAGCAGCTCGAGGACACCACCCTACTACAATGAGCAGTTCTTC | CASSSRTPPYYNEQFF
- | - | TRBJ1-3 | TRBV7-9 | TGTGCCAGCAGCTTTTTTCGGGGCTCTGGAAACACCATATATTTT | CASSFFRGSGNTIYF
- | few | TRBJ2-6 | TRBV3-1/TRBV3-2 | TGTGCCAGCAGTCGGGACTCTTTGGCTGGGGCCAACGTCCTGACTTTC | CASSRDSLAGANVLTF